A selection of T cell receptor beta chains follows, all from one sample in a study of spatial heterogeneity in lung cancer. Each CDR3 protein is one row after TCRdb ran MiXCR on the 5' RACE reads. The sample yields about 38,000 distinct CDR3 sequences, roughly 8% seen once. The material was PBMCs, obtained at surgery. The source of these receptors is a male donor with early-stage non-small cell lung cancer. The conserved cysteine and the conserved F or W are not part of the CDR3 here.

J: TRBJ2-7; V: TRBV6-5; CDR3: ASSPPTASSYEQY
J: TRBJ2-5; V: TRBV11-2; CDR3: ASSYGRGHETQY
J: TRBJ2-3; V: TRBV5-6; CDR3: ASSFFGQGTDTQY
J: TRBJ2-7; V: TRBV6-5; CDR3: ASSYRVPSYEQY
J: TRBJ2-6; V: TRBV18; CDR3: ASSSRDGSSGANVLT
J: TRBJ1-1; V: TRBV7-6; CDR3: ASSPPRTEAF
J: TRBJ2-1; V: TRBV28; CDR3: ASRLRDRVGNEQF
J: TRBJ1-5; V: TRBV4-3; CDR3: ASSQVFQGSNQPQH
J: TRBJ1-1; V: TRBV20-1; CDR3: SARGRTGGFEAF
J: TRBJ1-1; V: TRBV14; CDR3: ASSQVLLDTEAF
J: TRBJ2-1; V: TRBV4-3; CDR3: ASSQDSGGTEQF
J: TRBJ2-1; V: TRBV11-3; CDR3: ASSTTSGRDSYNEQF
J: TRBJ2-1; V: TRBV29-1; CDR3: SVERTSGRSNEQF
J: TRBJ1-6; V: TRBV5-5; CDR3: ASGPGQSSYNSPLH
J: TRBJ2-7; V: TRBV20-1; CDR3: SARGDRAGTYEQY
J: TRBJ1-6; V: TRBV5-5; CDR3: ASSLEGSSYNSPLH
J: TRBJ1-1; V: TRBV18; CDR3: ASSQVGSDTEAF
J: TRBJ2-5; V: TRBV6-1; CDR3: ASSESKEGETQY
J: TRBJ1-5; V: TRBV5-1; CDR3: ASSLGEINQPQH
J: TRBJ1-1; V: TRBV2; CDR3: ASKTGTGLLEAF
J: TRBJ1-4; V: TRBV6-2/TRBV6-3; CDR3: ASSAPGTGQSEKLF
J: TRBJ1-5; V: TRBV12-3/TRBV12-4; CDR3: ASSLRTGSNQPQH
J: TRBJ2-1; V: TRBV15; CDR3: ATSRDMTDNEQF
J: TRBJ2-1; V: TRBV29-1; CDR3: SVGGQGGLSYNEQF
J: TRBJ1-5; V: TRBV6-2/TRBV6-3; CDR3: ASSKTGGGQPQH
J: TRBJ2-1; V: TRBV7-3; CDR3: ASMAGTNNEQF
J: TRBJ2-5; V: TRBV5-6; CDR3: ASSLGFGAQETQY
J: TRBJ1-1; V: TRBV5-1; CDR3: ASSLVAGALIADTEAF
J: TRBJ2-5; V: TRBV28; CDR3: ASIPGGGAPGTQY
J: TRBJ1-1; V: TRBV6-2/TRBV6-3; CDR3: ASSYMNRLNTEAF
J: TRBJ1-1; V: TRBV20-1; CDR3: SARVGVGTEAF
J: TRBJ2-3; V: TRBV9; CDR3: ASNELNTDTQY
J: TRBJ1-6; V: TRBV20-1; CDR3: SALRDPSSYNSPLH
J: TRBJ2-6; V: TRBV12-3/TRBV12-4; CDR3: ASSRTGTGGLNVLT
J: TRBJ2-1; V: TRBV4-3; CDR3: ASSQDLGNSYNEQF
J: TRBJ2-1; V: TRBV15; CDR3: ATSRDPGNEQF
J: TRBJ2-5; V: TRBV23-1; CDR3: ASRRDFSYLQETQY
J: TRBJ2-5; V: TRBV6-2/TRBV6-3; CDR3: ASSYSGGRGETQY
J: TRBJ2-1; V: TRBV5-4; CDR3: ASSLASGLDGGYEQF
J: TRBJ2-3; V: TRBV20-1; CDR3: SGIAGNTDTQY